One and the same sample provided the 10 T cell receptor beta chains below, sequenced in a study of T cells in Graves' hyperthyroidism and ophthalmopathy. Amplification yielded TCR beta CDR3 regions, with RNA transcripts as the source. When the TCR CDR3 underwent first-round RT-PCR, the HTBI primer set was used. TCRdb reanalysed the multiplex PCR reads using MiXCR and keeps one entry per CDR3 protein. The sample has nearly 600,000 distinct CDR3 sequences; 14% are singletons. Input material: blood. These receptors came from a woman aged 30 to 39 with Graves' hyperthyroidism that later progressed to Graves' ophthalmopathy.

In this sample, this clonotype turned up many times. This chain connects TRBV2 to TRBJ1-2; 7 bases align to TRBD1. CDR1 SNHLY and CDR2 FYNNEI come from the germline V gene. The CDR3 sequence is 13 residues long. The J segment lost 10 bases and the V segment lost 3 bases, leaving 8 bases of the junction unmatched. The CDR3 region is CASSDSTGVDYTF. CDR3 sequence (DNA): TGTGCCAGCAGTGACAGCACAGGGGTCGACTACACCTTC.

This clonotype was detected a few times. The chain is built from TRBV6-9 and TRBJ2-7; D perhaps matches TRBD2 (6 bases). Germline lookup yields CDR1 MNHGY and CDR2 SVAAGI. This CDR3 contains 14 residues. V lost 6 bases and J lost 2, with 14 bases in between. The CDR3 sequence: CASRFGLNTYEQYF. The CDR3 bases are TGTGCCAGCAGATTCGGACTAAATACCTACGAGCAGTACTTC.

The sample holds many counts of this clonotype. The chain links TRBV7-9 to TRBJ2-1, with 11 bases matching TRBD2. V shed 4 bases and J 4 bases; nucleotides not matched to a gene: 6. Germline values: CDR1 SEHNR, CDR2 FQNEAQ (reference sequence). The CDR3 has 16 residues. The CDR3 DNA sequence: TGTGCCAGCAGCTATAGCGGGAGGGGGGTATACAATGAGCAGTTCTTC. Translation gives CASSYSGRGVYNEQFF.

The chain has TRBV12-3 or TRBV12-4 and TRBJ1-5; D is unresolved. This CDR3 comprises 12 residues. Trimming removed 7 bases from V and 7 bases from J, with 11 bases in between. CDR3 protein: CASTLAGQPQHF. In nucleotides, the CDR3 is TGTGCCAGCACCTTGGCGGGGCAGCCCCAGCATTTT.

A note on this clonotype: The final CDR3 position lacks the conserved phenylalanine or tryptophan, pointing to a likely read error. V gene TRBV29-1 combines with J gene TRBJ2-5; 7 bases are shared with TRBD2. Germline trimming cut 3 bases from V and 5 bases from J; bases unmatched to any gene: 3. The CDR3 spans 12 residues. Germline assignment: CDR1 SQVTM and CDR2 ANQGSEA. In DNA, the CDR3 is TGCAGCGTTGAGGGAGGGAAGGAGACCCAGTACCTC. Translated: CSVEGGKETQYL.

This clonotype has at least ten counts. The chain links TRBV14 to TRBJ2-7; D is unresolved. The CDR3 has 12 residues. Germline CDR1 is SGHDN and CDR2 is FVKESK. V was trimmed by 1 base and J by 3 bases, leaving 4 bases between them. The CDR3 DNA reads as TGTGCCAGCAGCCAAGTCCGCTACGAGCAGTACTTC. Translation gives CASSQVRYEQYF.

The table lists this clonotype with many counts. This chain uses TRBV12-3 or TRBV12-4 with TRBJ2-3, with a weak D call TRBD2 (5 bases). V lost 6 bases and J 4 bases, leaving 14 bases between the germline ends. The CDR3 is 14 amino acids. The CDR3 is CASSLQRTADTQYF. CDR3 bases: TGTGCCAGCAGCTTACAACGGACTGCAGATACGCAGTATTTT.

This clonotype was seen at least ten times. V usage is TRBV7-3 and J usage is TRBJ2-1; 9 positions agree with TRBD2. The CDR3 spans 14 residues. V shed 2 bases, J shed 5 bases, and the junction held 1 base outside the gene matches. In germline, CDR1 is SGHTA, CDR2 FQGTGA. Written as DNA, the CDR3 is TGTGCCAGCAGCTTAGTAGCGGGGGACAATGAGCAGTTCTTC. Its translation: CASSLVAGDNEQFF.

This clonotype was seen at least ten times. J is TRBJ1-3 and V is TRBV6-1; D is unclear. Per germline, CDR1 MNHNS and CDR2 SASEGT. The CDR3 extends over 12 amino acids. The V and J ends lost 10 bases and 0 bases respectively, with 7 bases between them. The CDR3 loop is CATLSSGNTIYF. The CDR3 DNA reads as TGTGCCACCCTGTCCTCTGGAAACACCATATATTTT.

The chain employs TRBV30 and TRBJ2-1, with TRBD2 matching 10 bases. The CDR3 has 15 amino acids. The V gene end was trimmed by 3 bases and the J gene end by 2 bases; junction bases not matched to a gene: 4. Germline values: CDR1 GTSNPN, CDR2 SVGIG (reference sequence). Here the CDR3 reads CAWSGSGRAYNEQFF. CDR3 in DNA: TGTGCCTGGAGCGGGAGCGGGAGGGCCTACAATGAGCAGTTCTTC.